The clone carrying this T cell receptor beta chain is a singleton in its sample. One base away lies a much larger clone, so this may be a sequencing read error. These data come from a study of T-cell reconstitution after alpha-beta-depleted transplantation in children. Germline CDR1 reads LGHDT; CDR2 reads YNNKEL (reference sequence). The V end lost 3 bases, the J end lost 5 bases, and 14 bases lay between the germline ends. CDR3 length equals 14 residues. Preparation of the TCRbeta library was carried out with unique molecular identifiers. From the PCR reads, TCRdb called clonotypes with MiXCR, one entry per CDR3 protein. Here the sample spans 250,000 to 350,000 distinct CDR3 sequences, over 8% being singletons.

The J gene is TRBJ2-7, the V gene TRBV3-1; D possibly matches TRBD1 or TRBD2 (5 bases each). The clonotype originates from a human donor who donated a stem cell graft to a child with SCID. The specimen comprised PBMCs from the stem cell graft donor, sampled from the stem cell graft. CDR3 bases: TGTGCCAGCAGCCACCGGGACGTATCCAACGAGCAGTACTTC. As protein: CASSHRDVSNEQYF.